These 29 T cell receptor beta chains share one sample of origin, sequenced in a study of T cell repertoires in cytomegalovirus infection. MiXCR, applied by TCRdb to the reads, yields one record per CDR3 protein. The table has around 280,000 distinct CDR3 sequences, roughly an eighth seen once. The source material was PBMCs. Receptors originate from a human donor in good health (CMV status not recorded). Some clones in this sample may be carry-over from other donors' samples.

The V call is TRBV4-1, the J call TRBJ1-6; the match to TRBD1 covers 7 bases. CDR1 is MGHRA, CDR2 YSYEKL, per germline. The CDR3 length is 17 residues. V was clipped by 3 bases and J by 5 bases; unmatched bases: 10. CDR3 sequence: CASSHRRGDSNNSPLHF. DNA for the CDR3: TGCGCCAGCAGCCATAGAAGGGGGGACAGTAATAATTCACCCCTCCACTTT.

This clonotype has a handful of counts. The V gene is TRBV5-8, the J gene TRBJ1-5, with D perhaps TRBD1 (6 bases). In germline, CDR1 is SGHTS, CDR2 YDEGEE. There are 14 residues in the CDR3. The ends were cut back, 3 bases at V and 6 bases at J, with 13 bases in the middle. The CDR3 DNA sequence: TGTGCCAGCAGCTCACTACAGGGTCGTCAGCCCCAGCATTTT. As protein: CASSSLQGRQPQHF.

This clonotype has ten or more counts. The chain is built from TRBV6-2 or TRBV6-3 and TRBJ2-7; D is unresolved. CDR1 is MNHEY, CDR2 SVGEGT, per germline. The CDR3 length is 13 residues. With 7 bases removed from V and 2 bases from J, the gap between germline ends came to 12 bases. The DNA of the CDR3 is TGTGCCAGCAAATCCTCGCTTGCCTACGAGCAGTACTTC. It specifies CASKSSLAYEQYF.

This clonotype was recorded a few times. V usage is TRBV2 and J usage is TRBJ2-6; 8 nucleotides match TRBD1. Per germline, CDR1 SNHLY and CDR2 FYNNEI. Germline trimming cut 6 bases from V and 2 bases from J; bases unmatched to any gene: 9. The CDR3 has 17 amino acids. The CDR3 protein is CASRPGGPATGANVLTF. CDR3 nucleotides: TGTGCCAGCAGGCCAGGGGGCCCAGCTACTGGGGCCAACGTCCTGACTTTC.

This clonotype was picked up a small number of times. The V call is TRBV7-9, the J call TRBJ2-6; the D gene is possibly TRBD1 (6 bases). CDR3 size: 16 residues. The germline V gene encodes CDR1 SEHNR and CDR2 FQNEAQ (reference sequence). V was shortened by 5 bases and J by 2 bases, with 13 bases between the two germline ends. The CDR3 is CASSQKGVTGANVLTF. CDR3 nucleotides: TGTGCCAGCAGCCAGAAGGGGGTTACTGGGGCCAACGTCCTGACTTTC. The variable domain in full, completed from reference TRBV7-9 and TRBJ2-6, reads DTGVSQNPRHKITKRGQNVTFRCDPISEHNRLYWYRQTLGQGPEFLTYFQNEAQLEKSRLLSDRFSAERPKGSFSTLEIQRTEQGDSAMYLCASSQKGVTGANVLTFGAGSRLTVL.

This clonotype was observed a handful of times. This chain connects TRBV12-3 or TRBV12-4 to TRBJ2-2; 8 bases are shared with TRBD2. The length of the CDR3 is 17 residues. Trimming cost V 2 bases and J 4 bases; bases outside gene matches: 9. The CDR3: CASSLNLRGGVTGELFF. CDR3 bases: TGTGCCAGCAGTTTAAATCTCCGGGGGGGTGTCACCGGGGAGCTGTTTTTT.

The V and J genes are TRBV19 and TRBJ1-5; 9 bases line up with TRBD1. Looked up from germline, CDR1 is LNHDA and CDR2 is SQIVND (reference sequence). The V gene end was trimmed by 5 bases and the J gene end by 4 bases; junction bases not matched to a gene: 9. The CDR3 has 16 amino acids. CDR3 protein: CASSGPGTGPNQPQHF. CDR3 sequence (DNA): TGTGCCAGTAGTGGTCCCGGGACAGGGCCTAATCAGCCCCAGCATTTT.

This clonotype was recorded a few times. The genes are TRBV29-1 and TRBJ2-3, with TRBD2 matching over 9 bases. The CDR3 sequence is 14 residues long. The germline CDR1 and CDR2 sequences are SQVTM and ANQGSEA. Unmatched junction bases numbered 9, after V lost 6 bases and J lost 5 bases. CDR3 DNA: TGCAGCGTGTCCCTTAGCGGGGGTCAAGATACGCAGTATTTT. Translating it yields CSVSLSGGQDTQYF.

This clonotype came up many times. This chain uses TRBV7-2 with TRBJ1-2; D gene unclear. The V gene's germline CDR1 is SGHTA and CDR2 FQGNSA. Deletions cut 0 bases from V and 8 bases from J, with 7 bases between. The CDR3 has 12 amino acids. CDR3 region: CASSLAPGGYTF. The CDR3 nucleotides are TGTGCCAGCAGCTTAGCGCCGGGAGGCTACACCTTC.

This clonotype has more than one count but fewer than ten. The chain couples TRBV19 to TRBJ2-3, with D uncertain. V dropped 7 bases and J dropped 4 bases, with 9 bases sitting between them. Per the germline V gene, CDR1 is LNHDA and CDR2 is SQIVND (reference sequence). The CDR3 is made up of 12 amino acids. The CDR3 loop is CASTSRPDTQYF. CDR3 nucleotides: TGTGCCAGTACATCCCGTCCAGATACGCAGTATTTT.

This clonotype was seen ten or more times. This rearrangement joins TRBV7-2 to TRBJ2-7; 7 nucleotides match TRBD1. Unmatched junction bases numbered 16, after V lost 3 bases and J lost 5 bases. CDR3 length: 17 amino acids. CDR1 SGHTA and CDR2 FQGNSA come from the germline V gene. The CDR3 bases are TGTGCCAGCAGCTTGAGGACACTGCAGGGGGTTCGGGACGAGCAGTACTTC. Protein: CASSLRTLQGVRDEQYF.

At least ten counts were recorded for this clonotype. This chain links TRBV7-9 with TRBJ1-1; no clear D gene. The CDR3 is 11 residues long. V shed 8 bases and J shed 1 base, with 5 bases lying between them. CDR1 and CDR2 (germline): SEHNR, FQNEAQ (reference sequence). The CDR3 DNA sequence: TGTGCCAGCTGGAAGAACACTGAAGCTTTCTTT. Encoded protein: CASWKNTEAFF.

This clonotype has a count of ten or more. The chain employs TRBV6-2 or TRBV6-3 and TRBJ1-2, with TRBD1 identical over 7 bases. J was trimmed by 4 bases and V by 6 bases; bases with no gene match: 8. This CDR3 spans 14 amino acids. Germline values: CDR1 MNHEY, CDR2 SVGEGT. As DNA, the CDR3 is TGTGCCAGCAGGACCTTCGGACAGGCCTATGGCTACACCTTC. Its translation is CASRTFGQAYGYTF.

This clonotype appeared many times. The J gene is TRBJ2-7, the V gene TRBV28, with TRBD1 matching 9 bases. In germline, CDR1 is MDHEN, CDR2 SYDVKM. The V gene end was trimmed by 3 bases and the J gene end by 7 bases; junction bases not matched to a gene: 10. This CDR3 has 15 residues. CDR3 coding DNA: TGTGCCAGCAGTTTTGAGACAGGGGGATACGTGGAGCAGTACTTC. Translated, it gives CASSFETGGYVEQYF. Full variable domain (missing parts from reference TRBV28 and TRBJ2-7): DVKVTQSSRYLVKRTGEKVFLECVQDMDHENMFWYRQDPGLGLRLIYFSYDVKMKEKGDIPEGYSVSREKKERFSLILESASTNQTSMYLCASSFETGGYVEQYFGPGTRLTVT.

The chain uses TRBV20-1 and TRBJ2-5; D not resolved. The germline gives CDR1 DFQATT, CDR2 SNEGSKA (reference sequence). The CDR3 totals 14 residues. The V gene lost 1 base and the J gene lost 0 bases, with 9 bases spanning the gap. The DNA for the CDR3 is TGCAGTGCTAGAGTCCTGGGTTACCAAGAGACCCAGTACTTC. Its protein product is CSARVLGYQETQYF.

There are many counts of this clonotype. The V gene is TRBV10-3, the J gene TRBJ2-3, with D possibly matching TRBD1 (5 bases). CDR3 size: 14 residues. Trimming took 3 bases from V and 4 from J, leaving 11 bases between them. Per germline, CDR1 ENHRY and CDR2 SYGVKD. The CDR3 loop reads CAISEFTGADTQYF. The CDR3, as DNA: TGTGCCATCAGTGAATTTACAGGAGCAGATACGCAGTATTTT.

This clonotype came up many times. This chain links TRBV6-2 or TRBV6-3 with TRBJ2-3, with D perhaps matching TRBD1 (7 bases). V was cut by 6 bases and J by 2 bases, with 12 bases left in between. Germline CDR1 MNHEY, CDR2 SVGEGT. CDR3 size: 14 residues. The chain's CDR3 is CASRGGTDTDTQYF. The CDR3 DNA follows: TGTGCCAGCAGAGGGGGGACAGACACAGATACGCAGTATTTT.

This clonotype was counted many times. The chain joins TRBV7-3 to TRBJ2-3, with D possibly being TRBD1 or TRBD2 (7 bases each). The CDR3 covers 16 residues. V was cut by 5 bases and J by 3 bases, with 18 bases left in between. Per germline, CDR1 SGHTA and CDR2 FQGTGA. The CDR3 DNA follows: TGTGCCAGCAGCCCCTTCTCAGGGGGGGCGACAGATACGCAGTATTTT. Translated: CASSPFSGGATDTQYF.

This clonotype was counted at least ten times. This rearrangement joins TRBV6-1 to TRBJ2-5; TRBD1 agrees at 11 bases. Germline CDR1 reads MNHNS; CDR2 reads SASEGT. J lost 6 bases, V lost 8 bases, and 5 bases had no gene match. This CDR3 region has 13 residues. This chain's CDR3 is CASWTGGGKTQYF. CDR3 nucleotides: TGTGCCAGCTGGACAGGGGGCGGTAAGACCCAGTACTTC.

This clonotype appeared a few times. The rearrangement links TRBV14 to TRBJ1-1; perhaps TRBD1 as D (6 bases). V was shortened by 2 bases and J by 5 bases, with 15 bases between the two germline ends. Germline V gene lookup returns CDR1 SGHDN and CDR2 FVKESK. The CDR3 runs 15 residues. The CDR3 DNA follows: TGTGCCAGCAGCCAACAGGGAGGGGGAGTTACTGAAGCTTTCTTT. This encodes CASSQQGGGVTEAFF.

This clonotype was detected many times. The rearrangement uses TRBV7-3 and TRBJ2-3, with D possibly being TRBD2 (5 bases). Germline V gene lookup returns CDR1 SGHTA and CDR2 FQGTGA. V lost 2 bases, J lost 1 base, and 7 bases lay in between. The CDR3 totals 14 residues. The CDR3, as DNA: TGTGCCAGCAGCTTACAGAGGGGCACAGATACGCAGTATTTT. This encodes CASSLQRGTDTQYF.

The chain couples TRBV11-2 to TRBJ2-7, with D perhaps matching TRBD2 (6 bases). Germline assignment: CDR1 SGHAT and CDR2 FQNNGV. V shed 3 bases and J shed 5 bases, with 11 bases lying between them. There are 13 residues in the CDR3. The CDR3 coding sequence is TGTGCCAGCAGCTTTGGAGGGGTTAACGAGCAGTACTTC. Amino acid sequence: CASSFGGVNEQYF.

This clonotype was observed a few times. The chain uses TRBV2 and TRBJ1-2, with D maybe TRBD1 (6 bases). Looked up from germline, CDR1 is SNHLY and CDR2 is FYNNEI. This CDR3 has 15 residues. Trimming left V 6 bases short and J 4 bases short, with 18 bases between. This CDR3 is CASSQRARGAYGYTF. CDR3 sequence (DNA): TGTGCCAGCAGCCAGAGGGCCAGGGGAGCCTATGGCTACACCTTC.

In its sample, this clonotype was seen many times. The V call is TRBV7-2, the J call TRBJ1-1; no definite D call. CDR3 size: 15 residues. V lost 1 base to trimming and J lost 4 bases, with 13 bases between them. Germline-derived CDR1 and CDR2 are SGHTA and FQGNSA. CDR3 sequence reads: CASSLGTHLGTEAFF. The DNA for the CDR3 is TGTGCCAGCAGCTTAGGGACCCATTTGGGCACTGAAGCTTTCTTT.

V and J are TRBV18 and TRBJ2-5; 7 bases line up with TRBD1. Germline CDR1 KGHSH, CDR2 LQKENI. The trim removed 4 bases at V and 2 bases at J, leaving 13 bases unmatched. The CDR3 covers 17 residues. The CDR3 sequence is CASSRQGTPRGQETQYF. Here the CDR3 DNA reads TGTGCCAGCTCACGACAGGGTACTCCGAGGGGACAAGAGACCCAGTACTTC.

This clonotype was observed a few times. The rearrangement joins TRBV12-3 or TRBV12-4 to TRBJ1-5; the match to TRBD1 covers 7 bases. V dropped 7 bases and J dropped 1; count of bases not matched to a gene: 10. There are 16 residues in the CDR3. CDR3 sequence reads: CASTTAGGQSNQPQHF. CDR3 sequence (DNA): TGTGCCAGCACCACTGCGGGGGGACAGAGCAATCAGCCCCAGCATTTT.

The chain uses TRBV4-1 and TRBJ1-6; 9 positions match TRBD1. The CDR3 totals 14 residues. The junction had 4 bases not matched to a gene; V was cut back by 4 bases and J by 9 bases. Germline V gene lookup returns CDR1 MGHRA and CDR2 YSYEKL. The CDR3 coding sequence is TGCGCCAGCAGCCCTGGGACAGGGCCTTCACCCCTCCACTTT. It yields the protein CASSPGTGPSPLHF.

This clonotype was observed a handful of times. The chain carries TRBV29-1 and TRBJ1-4, with D unclear. The length of the CDR3 is 14 residues. Trimming removed 2 bases at V and 7 bases at J, with 14 bases between. Per the germline V gene, CDR1 is SQVTM and CDR2 is ANQGSEA. CDR3 amino acids: CSVETPPASEKLFF. The DNA of the CDR3 is TGCAGCGTTGAAACCCCCCCGGCAAGTGAAAAACTGTTTTTT. Combining the CDR3 with reference TRBV29-1 and TRBJ1-4 gives the whole variable domain SAVISQKPSRDICQRGTSLTIQCQVDSQVTMMFWYRQQPGQSLTLIATANQGSEATYESGFVIDKFPISRPNLTFSTLTVSNMSPEDSSIYLCSVETPPASEKLFFGSGTQLSVL.

Worth noting for this clonotype: A single base separates this from a much larger clone, so it may be a read error. The rearrangement links TRBV7-2 to TRBJ1-5; D gene ambiguous. The V end was cut by 2 bases, the J end by 7 bases, with 9 bases between. CDR1 is SGHTA, CDR2 FQGNSA, per germline. The CDR3 totals 13 residues. The CDR3 DNA sequence: TGTGCCAGCAGCTTAAGAGGGATGCAGCCCCAGCATTTT. It translates to CASSLRGMQPQHF.